This T cell receptor beta chain was profiled in a study of regulatory T cells in long-lasting Graves disease. Arm-PCR of CDR3 regions and iRepertoire HTBI primers were used to build TCR beta libraries. TCRdb used MiXCR to reprocess the multiplex PCR reads, holding one entry per CDR3 protein. Here the sample spans some 490,000 distinct CDR3 sequences, about 12% being singletons. Time point denoted: newly diagnosed GD, antithyroid drugs for less than 3 months. Preparation of the TCR library used RNA extracted from PBMCs. This clonotype was observed at least ten times. The CDR3 totals 16 residues. Trimming stripped 4 bases from V and 7 bases from J, with 20 bases between. These data were also filed under a second study, of T cells in Graves' hyperthyroidism and ophthalmopathy.

V is TRBV12-3 or TRBV12-4 and J is TRBJ2-1; the D gene is possibly TRBD2 (6 bases). The sequences come from peripheral blood mononuclear cells (PBMCs), collected at new diagnosis, from a patient treated with antithyroid drugs. This TCR was recovered from a woman in her twenties or thirties with Graves disease. The CDR3 loop is CASSSRVLGSNNEQFF. For the CDR3, the DNA is TGTGCCAGCAGTTCGCGGGTCCTCGGGAGTAATAATGAGCAGTTCTTC.